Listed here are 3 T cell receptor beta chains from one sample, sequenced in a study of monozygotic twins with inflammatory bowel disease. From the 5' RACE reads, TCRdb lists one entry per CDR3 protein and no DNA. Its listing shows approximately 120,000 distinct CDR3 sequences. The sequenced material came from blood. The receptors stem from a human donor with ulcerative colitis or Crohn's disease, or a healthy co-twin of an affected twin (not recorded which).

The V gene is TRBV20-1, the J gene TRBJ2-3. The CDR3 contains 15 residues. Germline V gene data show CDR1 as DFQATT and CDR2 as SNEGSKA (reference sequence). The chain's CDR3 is CSARDPGASTDTQYF.

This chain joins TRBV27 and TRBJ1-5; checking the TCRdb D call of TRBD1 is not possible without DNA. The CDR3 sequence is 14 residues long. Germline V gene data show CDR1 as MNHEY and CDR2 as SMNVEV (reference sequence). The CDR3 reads CASSWGGAKQPQHF.

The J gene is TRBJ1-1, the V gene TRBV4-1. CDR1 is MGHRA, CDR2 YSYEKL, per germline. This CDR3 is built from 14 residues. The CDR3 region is CASSQDGMDTEAFF.